These T cell receptor beta chains were read from a single sample in a study of T-cell memory formation after mild COVID-19. TCRdb used MiXCR to reprocess the 5' RACE reads, holding one entry per CDR3 protein. The repertoire has approximately 350,000 distinct CDR3 sequences, 10% to 15% of them found once; the top ten carry about a fifth. Sequencing was done on a sample of PBMCs or a T cell subset sorted from them (not recorded which). These receptors all come from a man aged 18 to 30 who had mild COVID-19 (a few samples of this study predate the infection). Cell type and time point are not known. Both conserved end residues are part of each CDR3. The D gene is left open where the match is weak. Clone size is not always given. Where it is, it says once, few, many or a class for expanded clones.

D: TRBD1; size: .; V: TRBV3-1; J: TRBJ1-6; CDR3: CASSQEDRGRRSPLHF; DNA: TGTGCCAGCAGCCAAGAAGACAGGGGGCGTAGATCACCCCTCCACTTT
D: .; size: few; V: TRBV9; J: TRBJ1-4; CDR3: CASSVLGANEKLFF; DNA: TGTGCCAGCAGCGTATTGGGAGCTAATGAAAAACTGTTTTTT
D: .; size: .; V: TRBV7-2; J: TRBJ1-2; CDR3: CASSFGAIYGYTF; DNA: TGTGCCAGCAGCTTTGGGGCCATCTATGGCTACACCTTC
D: .; size: few; V: TRBV9; J: TRBJ2-5; CDR3: CASSVADETQYF; DNA: TGTGCCAGCAGCGTAGCTGACGAGACCCAGTACTTC
D: .; size: many; V: TRBV7-2; J: TRBJ2-2; CDR3: CASSPGPTGSGTGELFF; DNA: TGTGCCAGCAGCCCGGGTCCGACCGGCTCGGGGACCGGGGAGCTGTTTTTT
D: .; size: few; V: TRBV14; J: TRBJ2-4; CDR3: CASSQWRVKAKNIQYF; DNA: TGTGCCAGCAGCCAGTGGAGGGTAAAAGCCAAAAACATTCAGTACTTC
D: .; size: .; V: TRBV6-2/TRBV6-3; J: TRBJ2-7; CDR3: CASSYVGGYEQYF; DNA: TGTGCCAGCAGTTATGTGGGTGGCTACGAGCAGTACTTC
D: TRBD1; size: many; V: TRBV19; J: TRBJ2-2; CDR3: CASSSVGQGQKELFF; DNA: TGTGCCAGTAGTAGCGTCGGACAGGGGCAGAAGGAGCTGTTTTTT
D: .; size: .; V: TRBV4-2; J: TRBJ2-2; CDR3: CASSQERGRGSGELFF; DNA: TGTGCCAGCAGCCAAGAGAGGGGTAGAGGATCCGGGGAGCTGTTTTTT
D: TRBD1; size: few; V: TRBV7-8; J: TRBJ1-1; CDR3: CASSLSRTGQEAFF; DNA: TGTGCCAGCAGCTTGAGCCGGACAGGGCAGGAAGCTTTCTTT
D: .; size: .; V: TRBV10-3; J: TRBJ2-3; CDR3: CAISGDSDTQYF; DNA: TGTGCCATCAGCGGGGACTCAGATACGCAGTATTTT